The source of this T cell receptor beta chain is a study of PD-1 blockade in classical Hodgkin lymphoma. CDR3 size: 16 residues. Germline CDR1 reads MNHEY; CDR2 reads SMNVEV (reference sequence). Trimming left V 2 bases short and J 0 bases short, with 10 bases between. Repertoires were generated with immunoSEQ multiplex PCR, while TCRdb's copy carries only in-frame clones and drops some. The table records about 7,300 clones, about 79% of them present only once. Each patient's relapse followed autologous stem cell transplantation, and brentuximab vedotin exposure varied. The TCR originated in a human donor with classical Hodgkin lymphoma. The sample was peripheral blood mononuclear cells (PBMCs), taken before the second cycle of nivolumab. V is TRBV27 and J is TRBJ2-2; D not resolved. CDR3 DNA: TGTGCCAGCAGTTTAAGGATCCGGTCGAACACCGGGGAGCTGTTTTTT. Its translation: CASSLRIRSNTGELFF.